This entry concerns a single T cell receptor (beta chain). In the original processing: By means of reference gene primer amplification, nucleated cell counts were estimated. Only in-frame clones appear in the TCRdb table, and some are missing; sequencing was by immunoSEQ multiplex PCR. V, J and clone size are taken as reported in that table, and D and trimming were inferred from the DNA itself. Seen here are about 100,000 clones, 90% to 95% observed once, and the top ten hold less than 2.5%. The trim removed 10 bases at V and 4 bases at J, leaving 3 bases unmatched. The germline CDR1 and CDR2 sequences are LNHDA and SQIVND (reference sequence). This CDR3 has 12 residues. The data were obtained in a study of blood T cell repertoires in COVID-19. At the level of the study: T cells, B-cell-depleted T cells, or PBMCs provided the cDNA or gDNA that served as material.

Sequenced: peripheral blood. This sequence originates from a man aged 50 to 59 with active COVID-19. This chain uses TRBV19 with TRBJ1-5; TRBD1 matches 8 bases. The CDR3 DNA is TGTGCCACCACAGGGGGTAATCAGCCCCAGCATTTT. This codes for CATTGGNQPQHF.